One T cell receptor beta chain is described in this entry. Germline loops: CDR1 SGHNT, CDR2 YYREEE (reference sequence). The CDR3 has 12 amino acids. Trimming took 3 bases from V and 6 from J, leaving 10 bases between them. Using immunoSEQ multiplex PCR, the repertoire was profiled, and TCRdb retains in-frame clones only, with some absent. The sample has some 52,000 clones, around 85% seen once. The sample comes from a study of OX40 agonist ivuxolimab in advanced cancers. The gene calls are TRBV5-4 and TRBJ2-7; D remains ambiguous. The starting material was CD4+ or CD8+ T cells sorted from blood, obtained in a trial of the OX40 agonist ivuxolimab. This receptor was obtained from an adult with an advanced solid tumor such as melanoma, head and neck, liver or kidney cancer. The CDR3 DNA reads as TGTGCCAGCAGCTCTCATGAAGGCGAGCAGTACTTC. It specifies CASSSHEGEQYF.